This is a list of T cell receptor beta chains from one sample in a study of regulatory T cells in long-lasting Graves disease. TCRdb re-called the multiplex PCR reads through MiXCR, storing one row per CDR3 protein. This table has roughly 350,000 distinct CDR3 sequences, around 16% appearing once. The sample also formed part of further work on T cells in Graves' hyperthyroidism and ophthalmopathy.

The source material was peripheral blood mononuclear cells (PBMCs), sampled at new diagnosis, from a patient treated with antithyroid drugs. These TCRs come from a woman aged 18-29 years with Graves disease. Each CDR3 is given with its conserved first and last residue. A D gene is named only where the DNA matches it firmly. Only some rows state a clone size, as once, few, many or a class for expanded clones.

CDR3aa	CDR3nt	d_gene	abundance	v_gene	j_gene
CASTARDSSGDTQYF	TGTGCCAGCACGGCCCGGGACTCCTCGGGCGATACGCAGTATTTT	.	many	TRBV27	TRBJ2-3
CASSLERARARTKNEQFF	TGTGCCAGCAGCTTGGAAAGGGCCCGAGCGAGGACGAAGAATGAGCAGTTCTTC	.	many	TRBV5-5	TRBJ2-1
CSARRQGARGEKLFF	TGCAGTGCTAGACGGCAGGGGGCGCGGGGTGAAAAACTGTTTTTT	TRBD1	.	TRBV20-1	TRBJ1-4
CASSYFPGADTGELFF	TGTGCCAGCAGTTACTTTCCGGGAGCGGACACCGGGGAGCTGTTTTTT	.	few	TRBV6-2/TRBV6-3	TRBJ2-2
CASRRGLATDTQYF	TGTGCCAGCAGAAGGGGACTAGCGACAGATACGCAGTATTTT	TRBD2	many	TRBV27	TRBJ2-3
CASSQLGAYEQYF	TGCGCCAGCAGCCAACTTGGGGCCTACGAGCAGTACTTC	.	.	TRBV4-1	TRBJ2-7
CASSTSATNEKLFF	TGTGCCAGCAGCACGAGTGCAACTAATGAAAAACTGTTTTTT	.	many	TRBV7-3	TRBJ1-4
CASRPGQGAGEQYF	TGTGCCAGCCGACCGGGACAGGGGGCTGGCGAGCAGTACTTC	TRBD1	many	TRBV6-1	TRBJ2-7
CSVDRGAEKLFF	TGCAGCGTTGATAGGGGGGCCGAAAAACTGTTTTTT	.	few	TRBV29-1	TRBJ1-4
CASSVVRTGNPYEQYF	TGTGCCAGCAGCGTAGTCCGTACAGGGAACCCCTACGAGCAGTACTTC	.	many	TRBV9	TRBJ2-7
CASSPSTGESVEGYTF	TGTGCCAGCAGCCCCTCGACAGGGGAGTCGGTAGAGGGCTACACCTTC	TRBD1	many	TRBV3-1	TRBJ1-2
CASSEFVEQFF	TGTGCCAGCAGTGAATTCGTAGAGCAGTTCTTC	.	.	TRBV2	TRBJ2-1
CATQRQGAVDLAYNEQFF	TGTGCCACCCAGAGACAGGGGGCGGTGGACTTGGCCTACAATGAGCAGTTCTTC	TRBD1	.	TRBV6-1	TRBJ2-1
CASSRGVRPGEQYF	TGTGCCAGCAGCCGAGGGGTTCGGCCGGGCGAGCAGTACTTC	.	many	TRBV7-9	TRBJ2-7
CASSFAGTGDYEQYF	TGTGCCAGCAGTTTCGCCGGGACAGGGGACTACGAGCAGTACTTC	TRBD1	many	TRBV27	TRBJ2-7
CASSEERTRRASGYEQYF	TGTGCCAGCAGTGAAGAACGTACTAGACGGGCGAGCGGCTACGAGCAGTACTTC	.	many	TRBV2	TRBJ2-7
CATSLAGGYNEQFF	TGTGCCACCAGTCTAGCGGGGGGTTACAATGAGCAGTTCTTC	TRBD2	many	TRBV24-1	TRBJ2-1
CASSLSKRGDTQYF	TGTGCCAGCAGTTTATCTAAACGGGGAGATACGCAGTATTTT	.	many	TRBV28	TRBJ2-3
CASSFGGSGEKLFF	TGCGCCAGCAGCTTCGGGGGGTCGGGCGAAAAACTGTTTTTT	.	many	TRBV5-1	TRBJ1-4
CASSPWRSPNTGELFF	TGTGCCAGCAGCCCCTGGAGGAGCCCGAACACCGGGGAGCTGTTTTTT	.	few	TRBV7-9	TRBJ2-2
CASSFASAGGQFF	TGTGCCAGCAGCTTCGCCAGCGCGGGAGGGCAGTTCTTC	TRBD2	many	TRBV11-2	TRBJ2-1
CSALRGSGATDTQYF	TGCAGTGCCCTAAGGGGTAGCGGGGCCACAGATACGCAGTATTTT	TRBD2	.	TRBV20-1	TRBJ2-3
CASSQTGGETQYF	TGTGCCAGCAGTCAGACAGGGGGAGAGACCCAGTACTTC	TRBD1	many	TRBV28	TRBJ2-5
CASSDGVGGANVLTF	TGTGCCAGCAGCGACGGGGTCGGTGGGGCCAACGTCCTGACTTTC	.	few	TRBV2	TRBJ2-6
CSARGGEILGRGPEETQYF	TGCAGTGCTAGAGGTGGGGAAATTCTCGGCAGGGGGCCCGAAGAGACCCAGTACTTC	TRBD1	many	TRBV20-1	TRBJ2-5
CASSWGRGTEAFF	TGTGCCAGCAGTTGGGGGAGGGGCACTGAAGCTTTCTTT	.	many	TRBV27	TRBJ1-1